This T cell receptor (beta chain) was identified in a study of shared clonotypes between healthy human individuals. Trimming took off 4 bases at V and 3 bases at J, with 9 bases between the two ends. Germline loops: CDR1 SGHTA, CDR2 FQGNSA. This CDR3 spans 13 amino acids. This clone has just a few counts. Only in-frame clones appear in the TCRdb table, and some are missing; sequencing was by immunoSEQ multiplex PCR. The sample shows a few million clones, over 85% of them seen only once. The sequenced sample consisted of naive CD4+ T cells from PBMCs. Subset denoted: CD45RA+ positively selected. The chain uses TRBV7-2 and TRBJ1-1; D ambiguous. This TCR was sampled from a young man in good health. Some clones in this sample may be carry-over from other donors' samples. This CDR3 is CASSSLGYTEAFF. The CDR3 nucleotides read TGTGCCAGCAGCTCCCTTGGGTACACTGAAGCTTTCTTT.